What follows is one T cell receptor (beta chain) and its context. The CDR3 spans 14 residues. Germline lookup yields CDR1 DFQATT and CDR2 SNEGSKA (reference sequence). The V end was cut by 3 bases, the J end by 0 bases, with 9 bases between. These data belong to a study of blood T cell repertoires in COVID-19. Study as a whole: The study drew acute and convalescent COVID-19 samples from the United States, Italy and Spain. From T cells, B-cell-depleted T cells, or PBMCs came the material, which was cDNA or gDNA.

Profiled with immunoSEQ multiplex PCR; TCRdb holds only in-frame clones, not every one. The repertoire holds 270,000 or so clones, 75% to 95% seen once, with 2.5% to 3% in the top ten. The clonotype was recovered from a man aged 35-49 years who had been exposed to COVID-19. Specimen: PBMCs or T cells enriched from blood (not recorded which). The genes are TRBV20-1 and TRBJ1-5; a possible D gene is TRBD1 (5 bases). The CDR3 here is CSASRDYSNQPQHF. CDR3 bases: TGCAGTGCTAGTCGGGACTATAGCAATCAGCCCCAGCATTTT.